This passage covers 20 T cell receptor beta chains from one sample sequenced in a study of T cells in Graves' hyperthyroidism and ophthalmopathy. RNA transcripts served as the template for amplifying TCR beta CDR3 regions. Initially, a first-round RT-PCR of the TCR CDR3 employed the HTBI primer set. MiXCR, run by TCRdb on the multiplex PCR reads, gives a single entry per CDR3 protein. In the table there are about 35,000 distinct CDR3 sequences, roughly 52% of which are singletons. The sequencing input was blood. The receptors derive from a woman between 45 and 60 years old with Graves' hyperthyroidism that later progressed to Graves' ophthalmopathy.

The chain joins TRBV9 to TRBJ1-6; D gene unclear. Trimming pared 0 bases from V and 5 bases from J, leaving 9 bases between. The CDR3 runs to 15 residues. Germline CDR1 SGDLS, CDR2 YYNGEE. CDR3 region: CASSVGPLHNSPLHF. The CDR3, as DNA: TGTGCCAGCAGCGTAGGGCCGCTACATAATTCACCCCTCCACTTT.

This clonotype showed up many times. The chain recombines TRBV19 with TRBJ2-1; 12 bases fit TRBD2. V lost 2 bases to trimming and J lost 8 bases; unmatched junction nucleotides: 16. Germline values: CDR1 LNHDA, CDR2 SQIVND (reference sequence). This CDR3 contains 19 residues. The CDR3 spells CASSISGASGRALIYEQFF. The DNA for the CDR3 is TGTGCCAGTAGTATAAGCGGAGCTAGCGGGAGGGCATTAATATATGAGCAGTTCTTC.

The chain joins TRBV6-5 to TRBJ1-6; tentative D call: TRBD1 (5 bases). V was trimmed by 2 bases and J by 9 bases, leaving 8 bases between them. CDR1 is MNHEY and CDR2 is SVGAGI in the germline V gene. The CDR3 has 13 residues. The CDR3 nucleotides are TGTGCCAGCAGTTACGCAGGGAGTTCACCCCTCCACTTT. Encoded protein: CASSYAGSSPLHF.

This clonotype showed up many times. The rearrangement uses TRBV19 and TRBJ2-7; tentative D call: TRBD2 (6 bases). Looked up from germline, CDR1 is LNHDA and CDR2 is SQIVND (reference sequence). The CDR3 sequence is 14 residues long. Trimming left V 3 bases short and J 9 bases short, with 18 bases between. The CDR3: CASSMGLESRAQYF. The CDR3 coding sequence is TGTGCCAGTAGTATGGGACTGGAATCTCGCGCGCAGTACTTC. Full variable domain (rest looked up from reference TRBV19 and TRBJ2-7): DGGITQSPKYLFRKEGQNVTLSCEQNLNHDAMYWYRQDPGQGLRLIYYSQIVNDFQKGDIAEGYSVSREKKESFPLTVTSAQKNPTAFYLCASSMGLESRAQYFGPGTRLTVT.

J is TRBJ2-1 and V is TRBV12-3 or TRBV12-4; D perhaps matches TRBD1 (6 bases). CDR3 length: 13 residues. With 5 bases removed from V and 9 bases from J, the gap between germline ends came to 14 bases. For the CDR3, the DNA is TGTGCCAGCAGTAGCCACAGGGCTGGTGAGCAGTTCTTC. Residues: CASSSHRAGEQFF.

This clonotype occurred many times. The CDR3 spells CASSYNPSGFQETQYF. The DNA of the CDR3 is TGTGCCAGCAGTTACAATCCTAGCGGGTTCCAAGAGACCCAGTACTTC. V and J are TRBV6-5 and TRBJ2-5, with 8 bases fitting TRBD2. Per germline, CDR1 MNHEY and CDR2 SVGAGI. The V and J ends lost 2 bases and 1 base, in that order; junction bases with no gene match: 6. The CDR3 consists of 16 residues.

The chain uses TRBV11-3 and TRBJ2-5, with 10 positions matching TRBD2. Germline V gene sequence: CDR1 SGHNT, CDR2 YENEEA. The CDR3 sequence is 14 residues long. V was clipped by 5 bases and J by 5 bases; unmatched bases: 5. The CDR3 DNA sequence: TGTGCCAGCAGCAGGGGACTAGCGCAGGAGACCCAGTACTTC. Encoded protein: CASSRGLAQETQYF.

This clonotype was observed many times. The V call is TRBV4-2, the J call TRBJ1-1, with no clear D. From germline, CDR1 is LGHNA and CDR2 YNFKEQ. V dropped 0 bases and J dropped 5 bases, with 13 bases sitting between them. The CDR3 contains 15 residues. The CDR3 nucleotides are TGTGCCAGCAGCCAAGAATTAGGAGGTGAAACTGAAGCTTTCTTT. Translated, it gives CASSQELGGETEAFF.

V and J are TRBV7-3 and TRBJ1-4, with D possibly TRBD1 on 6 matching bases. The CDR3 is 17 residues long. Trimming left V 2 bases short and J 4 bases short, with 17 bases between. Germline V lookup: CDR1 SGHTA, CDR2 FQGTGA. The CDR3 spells CASSLVGGGAINEKLFF. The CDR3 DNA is TGTGCCAGCAGCTTAGTTGGGGGGGGCGCTATTAATGAAAAACTGTTTTTT.

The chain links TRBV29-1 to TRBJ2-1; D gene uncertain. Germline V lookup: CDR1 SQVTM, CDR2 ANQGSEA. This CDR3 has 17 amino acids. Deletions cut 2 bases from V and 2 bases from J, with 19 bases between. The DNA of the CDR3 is TGCAGCGTTGAACTGGTAGGGTTTGGAAACACCTACAATGAGCAGTTCTTC. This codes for CSVELVGFGNTYNEQFF.

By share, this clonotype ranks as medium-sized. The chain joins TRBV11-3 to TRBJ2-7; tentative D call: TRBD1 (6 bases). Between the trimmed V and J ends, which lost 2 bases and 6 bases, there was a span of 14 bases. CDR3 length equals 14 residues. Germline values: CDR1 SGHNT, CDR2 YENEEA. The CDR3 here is CASSLWGPPTEQYF. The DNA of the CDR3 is TGTGCCAGCAGCTTATGGGGGCCTCCCACCGAGCAGTACTTC.

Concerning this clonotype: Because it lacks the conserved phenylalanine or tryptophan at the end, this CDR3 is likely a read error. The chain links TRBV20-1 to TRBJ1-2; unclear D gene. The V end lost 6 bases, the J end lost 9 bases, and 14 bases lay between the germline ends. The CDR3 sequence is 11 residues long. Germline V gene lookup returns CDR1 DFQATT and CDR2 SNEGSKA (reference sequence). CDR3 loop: CSAPASDSYTS. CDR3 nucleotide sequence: TGCAGTGCCCCGGCCTCAGACAGCTACACCTCC.

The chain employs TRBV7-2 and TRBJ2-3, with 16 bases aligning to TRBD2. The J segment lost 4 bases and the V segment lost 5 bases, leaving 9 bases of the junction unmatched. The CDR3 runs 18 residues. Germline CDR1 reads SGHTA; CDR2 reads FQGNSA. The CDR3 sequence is CASSNMGLAGGPPDTQYF. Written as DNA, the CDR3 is TGTGCCAGCAGCAACATGGGACTAGCGGGAGGGCCCCCAGATACGCAGTATTTT.

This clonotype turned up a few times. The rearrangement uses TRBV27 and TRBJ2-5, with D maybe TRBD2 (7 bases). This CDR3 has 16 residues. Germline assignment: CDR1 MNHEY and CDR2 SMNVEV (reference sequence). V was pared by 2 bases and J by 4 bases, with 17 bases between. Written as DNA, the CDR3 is TGTGCCAGCAGTTTAATGGGGGGCACGGGGGGAGAGACCCAGTACTTC. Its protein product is CASSLMGGTGGETQYF.

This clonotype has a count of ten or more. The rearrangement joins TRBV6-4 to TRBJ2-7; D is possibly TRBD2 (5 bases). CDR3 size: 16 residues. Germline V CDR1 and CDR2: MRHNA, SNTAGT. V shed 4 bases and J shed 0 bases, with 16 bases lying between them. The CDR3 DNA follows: TGTGCCAGCAGTGCCGTACTAACTAGTGCCTCCTACGAGCAGTACTTC. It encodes CASSAVLTSASYEQYF.

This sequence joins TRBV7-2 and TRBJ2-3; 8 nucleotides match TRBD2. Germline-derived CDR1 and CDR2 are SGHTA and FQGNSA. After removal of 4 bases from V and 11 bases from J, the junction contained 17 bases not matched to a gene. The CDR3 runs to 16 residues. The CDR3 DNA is TGTGCCAGCAGCTCCCAGAGCGGGAGTTACTCAGGTGAGCAGTATTTT. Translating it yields CASSSQSGSYSGEQYF.

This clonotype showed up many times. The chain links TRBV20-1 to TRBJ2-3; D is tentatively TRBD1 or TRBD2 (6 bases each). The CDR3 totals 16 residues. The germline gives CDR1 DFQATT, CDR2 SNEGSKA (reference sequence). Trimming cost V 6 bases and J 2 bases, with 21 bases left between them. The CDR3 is CSARGAVAAHTDTQYF. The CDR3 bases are TGCAGTGCCAGGGGTGCCGTAGCGGCCCACACAGATACGCAGTATTTT.

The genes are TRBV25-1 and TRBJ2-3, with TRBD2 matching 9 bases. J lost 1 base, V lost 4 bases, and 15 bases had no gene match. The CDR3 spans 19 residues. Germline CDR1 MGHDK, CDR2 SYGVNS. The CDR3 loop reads CASSVFSGVAGARTDTQYF. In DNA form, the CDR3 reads TGTGCCAGCAGTGTCTTCAGCGGGGTAGCGGGAGCCCGCACAGATACGCAGTATTTT.

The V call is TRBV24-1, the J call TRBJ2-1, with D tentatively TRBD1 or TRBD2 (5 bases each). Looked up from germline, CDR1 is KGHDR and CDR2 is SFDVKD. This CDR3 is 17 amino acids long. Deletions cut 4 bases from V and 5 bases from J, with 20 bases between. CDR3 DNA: TGTGCCACCAGTGAACCCGGGACGGACCCTGGTCACAATGAGCAGTTCTTC. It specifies CATSEPGTDPGHNEQFF.

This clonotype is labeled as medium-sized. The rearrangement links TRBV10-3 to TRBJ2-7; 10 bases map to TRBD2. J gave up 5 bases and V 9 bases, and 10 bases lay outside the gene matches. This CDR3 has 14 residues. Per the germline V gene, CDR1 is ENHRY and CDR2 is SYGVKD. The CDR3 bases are TGTGCCATGGCCGGGACTAGCGTCCGGAACGAGCAGTACTTC. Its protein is CAMAGTSVRNEQYF.